This TCR beta chain came from a study of vaccination and CD4 T cells after COVID-19. The CDR3 totals 14 residues. CDR1 and CDR2 (germline): ENHRY, SYGVKD. V lost 0 bases and J lost 8; bases outside the gene matches: 4. Treatment of the sample: roughly ten-day PBMC culture with coronavirus spike peptide pools or control peptides (ViraFEST assay). Expansion of antigen-specific T cells with peptide pools by ViraFEST preceded sequencing of TCRs. Negative selection enriched CD4+ T cells from cultures at 10 days. Sequence data for DNA of cultured CD4+ T cells were generated by the Oncomine TCR Beta short-read assay. TCRdb processed the PCR reads anew with MiXCR; each CDR3 protein has one entry. This sample carries 2,900 or so distinct CDR3 sequences, 75% to 85% of them seen once, and the ten largest clones take under 30%. This clonotype was seen more than once but under ten times. The target antigen is unknown.

V is TRBV10-3 and J is TRBJ1-2, with TRBD1 matching over 9 bases. The origin of this receptor is a human donor who had recovered from COVID-19. Sequencing was done on a sample of CD4+ T cells from blood, cultured in vitro. CDR3: CAISESRDRAGYTF. The CDR3 coding sequence is TGTGCCATCAGTGAGTCGCGGGACAGGGCAGGCTACACCTTC.